This T cell receptor (beta chain) was identified in a study of beta chain features in type 1 diabetes (dated by TCRdb to about 2018). Background for the entire study: Mean age, gender distribution, total cell number and subset yield did not differ between patients and healthy donors. Regulatory and stem cell-like memory subsets were isolated from only 8 patients and 8 healthy donors, whereas naive and central memory subsets came from all 30 or so donors. In the study, recently diagnosed type 1 diabetes patients and matched healthy donors were compared on the TCRB repertoires of their sorted circulating CD4+ T cell subsets. A total of roughly 99 million sorted cells were examined across all samples, and the number of cells per subset was strongly correlated with RNA yield. The study at large found these results: Sequencing cDNA rather than genomic DNA could over-represent highly expressing activated cells, although activation and CD3 levels did not differ between groups. Because small numbers of individuals were included in the HLA sub-analyses, any influence of HLA type on TCRB rearrangement was left unresolved. Shorter templates might be favored by PCR, yet because patient and control samples were amplified and corrected together, any such skew would affect both groups equally. Naive, central memory and regulatory TCRB repertoires appeared to be more alike among patients than among healthy donors. At VDJ recombination sites, patients with type 1 diabetes made fewer insertions and deleted more nucleotides, a pattern implying thymic rearrangement abnormalities. In all four CD4+ subsets, TCRB CDR3 length was moderately but significantly shorter in type 1 diabetes patients.

Each donor gave one peripheral blood draw, about 110 mL on average, collected into heparinised tubes. Using a panel that included CD45RO, CCR7, CD25, CD127, CD95 and CD27, naive, central memory, regulatory and stem cell-like memory CD4+ T cells were sorted on a BD FACSAria II. A purity above 95% was achieved for all sorted populations. PBMCs were separated immediately by Lymphoprep density gradient centrifugation and were stained directly, without being cultured. Samples were stained and sorted in pairs, with one healthy donor and one patient per experiment, so that batch effects were minimized. The entire isolated RNA was reverse transcribed using the High Capacity cDNA Reverse Transcription Kit, and thus expressed TCRB transcripts were sequenced. Deep immunoSEQ sequencing was performed on naive, central memory and regulatory T cell samples, with an average of around 3.5 million total reads per sample. After sorted cells were lysed in RLT buffer, RNA was extracted with DNase-treated RNeasy Micro or Mini kits, with the choice depending on cell number. Each cell subset was processed on its own to prevent cross-contamination, while patient and healthy donor samples were processed together. Using the immunoSEQ multiplex PCR, TCRB sequences were amplified from cDNA into 87-bp fragments spanning the CDR3 region. The amplicons were sequenced using the Illumina HiSeq platform. As for the original processing: PCR bias was corrected computationally using synthetic template baselines, and reads within Hamming distance 2 were collapsed, with unmergeable singletons discarded. Reads were aligned against IMGT to assign V, D and J genes, CDR3 length and insertions or deletions at six rearrangement sites. Within each subset, clonotype counts were normalized to the number of sorted cells before true diversity and Gini coefficients were calculated with the tcR R package. The overlap coefficient, calculated on TCRB nucleotide sequences, was used to quantify repertoire sharing. As stored in TCRdb, this immuneACCESS dataset retains in-frame rearrangements with V and J assigned. A fraction of the clones does not appear; measured against another copy, unresolved V genes explain less than half of the discrepancy, and the remainder lacks a known reason. V and J calls and clone size follow that table, whereas D and trimming were derived from the DNA. Counted in this sample were hundreds of thousands of clones; 8% of them appeared once. Clones ranked in the top ten supply around 0.44% of the sample.

Concerning this clone: The antigen this receptor binds is unknown. No base qualities exist here, and no much larger clone lies one base off it.

Including cysteine and phenylalanine, the CDR3 has 14 amino acids. Only the CDR3 part of the read is kept: 42 bases, read in frame from the first base. CDR1 and CDR2, per the germline V gene, are WSHSY and SAAADI. V loses 6 bases at its end and J loses 5 bases; junction bases beyond the gene matches: 9. The sample was central memory CD4+ T cells from blood. The receptor was derived from a woman aged 18-35 years in good health. The sequence joins TRBV10-2 to TRBJ2-7; the central 8 bases match TRBD1. This receptor has the CDR3 CASRRGRGHNEQYF. The DNA sequence reads TGCGCCAGCAGGAGGGGCAGGGGGCATAACGAGCAGTACTTC.